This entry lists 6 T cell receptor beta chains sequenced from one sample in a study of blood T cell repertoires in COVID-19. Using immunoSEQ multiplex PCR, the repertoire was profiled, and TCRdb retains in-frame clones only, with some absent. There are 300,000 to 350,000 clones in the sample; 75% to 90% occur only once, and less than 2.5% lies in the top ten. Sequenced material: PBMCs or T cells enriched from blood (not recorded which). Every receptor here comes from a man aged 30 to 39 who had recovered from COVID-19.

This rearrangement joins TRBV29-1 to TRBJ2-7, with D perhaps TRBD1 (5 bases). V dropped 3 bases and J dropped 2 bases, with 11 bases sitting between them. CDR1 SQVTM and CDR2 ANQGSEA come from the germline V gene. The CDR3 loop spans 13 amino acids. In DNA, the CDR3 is TGCAGCGTTGAGTGGACGGACACCTACGAGCAGTACTTC. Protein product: CSVEWTDTYEQYF.

CDR3 DNA sequence: TGCGCCAGCAGCCAACAGGCAGGGCGGTGGTACGAGCAGTACTTC. It encodes CASSQQAGRWYEQYF. This chain uses TRBV4-1 with TRBJ2-7; possible D gene TRBD1, 5 bases. V was pared by 2 bases and J by 4 bases, with 15 bases between. CDR1 and CDR2 from the germline V gene are MGHRA and YSYEKL. The CDR3 is 15 residues long.

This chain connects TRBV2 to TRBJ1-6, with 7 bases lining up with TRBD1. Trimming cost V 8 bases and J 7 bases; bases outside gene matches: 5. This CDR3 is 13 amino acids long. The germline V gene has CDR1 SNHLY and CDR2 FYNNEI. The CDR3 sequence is CASLRDRNSPLHF. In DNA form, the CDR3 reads TGTGCCAGCCTCCGGGACAGAAATTCACCCCTCCACTTT.

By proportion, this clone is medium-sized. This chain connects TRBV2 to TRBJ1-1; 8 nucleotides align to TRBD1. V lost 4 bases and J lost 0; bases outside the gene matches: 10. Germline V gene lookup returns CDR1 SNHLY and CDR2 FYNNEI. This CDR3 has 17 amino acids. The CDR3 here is CASSGGQGVTMNTEAFF. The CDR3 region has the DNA TGTGCCAGCAGTGGAGGACAGGGCGTTACTATGAACACTGAAGCTTTCTTT.

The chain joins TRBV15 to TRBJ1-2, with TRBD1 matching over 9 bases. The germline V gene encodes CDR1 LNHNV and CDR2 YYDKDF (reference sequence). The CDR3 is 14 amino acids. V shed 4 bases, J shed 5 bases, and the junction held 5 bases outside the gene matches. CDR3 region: CATSMVDRGYGYTF. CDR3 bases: TGTGCCACCAGCATGGTGGACAGGGGTTATGGCTACACCTTC. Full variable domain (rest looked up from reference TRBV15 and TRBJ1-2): DAMVIQNPRYQVTQFGKPVTLSCSQTLNHNVMYWYQQKSSQAPKLLFHYYDKDFNNEADTPDNFQSRRPNTSFCFLDIRSPGLGDTAMYLCATSMVDRGYGYTFGSGTRLTVV.

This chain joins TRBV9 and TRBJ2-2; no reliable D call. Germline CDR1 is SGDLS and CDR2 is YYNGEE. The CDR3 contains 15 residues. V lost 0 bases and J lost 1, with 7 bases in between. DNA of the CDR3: TGTGCCAGCAGCGTAGGCAGACAGAACACCGGGGAGCTGTTTTTT. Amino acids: CASSVGRQNTGELFF.